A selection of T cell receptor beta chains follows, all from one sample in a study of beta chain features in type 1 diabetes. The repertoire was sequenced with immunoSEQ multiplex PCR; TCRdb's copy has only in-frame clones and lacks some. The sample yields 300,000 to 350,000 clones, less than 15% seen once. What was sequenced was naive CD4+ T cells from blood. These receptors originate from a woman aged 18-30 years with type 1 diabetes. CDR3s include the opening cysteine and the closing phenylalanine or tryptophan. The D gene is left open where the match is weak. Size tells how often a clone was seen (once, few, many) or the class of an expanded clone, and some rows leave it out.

TGTGCCAGTTCCCGCAGCCCCGTAGCGGGATTCGGGGAGCTGTTTTTT,CASSRSPVAGFGELFF,TRBJ2-2,TRBV19,16,TRBD2,few
TGTGCCAGCTTGGGACAGACCAACACTGAAGCTTTCTTT,CASLGQTNTEAFF,TRBJ1-1,TRBV28,13,TRBD1,few
TGTGCCAGCACAATCTCCTTAGCGGATACGCAGTATTTT,CASTISLADTQYF,TRBJ2-3,TRBV2,13,.,.
TGTGCCAGCAGCCAAGGGACAGGGGGAACTGAAGCTTTCTTT,CASSQGTGGTEAFF,TRBJ1-1,TRBV14,14,TRBD1,.
TGTGCCAGCGACAGGGGGAGAAACATTCAGTACTTC,CASDRGRNIQYF,TRBJ2-4,TRBV21-1,12,.,many
TGTGCCAGCAGCGTAGCAGGGGGCGGCTACACCGGGGAGCTGTTTTTT,CASSVAGGGYTGELFF,TRBJ2-2,TRBV9,16,TRBD1,.
TGTGCCTACCGGAGTTGGGGGCGGTATGGCTACACCTTC,CAYRSWGRYGYTF,TRBJ1-2,TRBV2,13,.,.
TGTGCCATCAGCGAGCAGGGGAATCATGGCTACACCTTC,CAISEQGNHGYTF,TRBJ1-2,TRBV10-3,13,.,.
TGCAGCGTTGAAGGGCCAGGCGAGACCCAGTACTTC,CSVEGPGETQYF,TRBJ2-5,TRBV29-1,12,.,.
TGTGCCTGGAGTCGGGGAAATAGCAATCAGCCCCAGCATTTT,CAWSRGNSNQPQHF,TRBJ1-5,TRBV30,14,.,few
TGTGCCAGCAGCCCCGGACAGGAGTCCTACAATGAGCAGTTCTTC,CASSPGQESYNEQFF,TRBJ2-1,TRBV5-4,15,TRBD1,.
TGCAGCGTTTTCACAGACCTTACAAACACTGAAGCTTTCTTT,CSVFTDLTNTEAFF,TRBJ1-1,TRBV29-1,14,.,.
TGTGCCAGCAGCTTAGACGGACAGGGCATTGAGTATGGCTACACCTTC,CASSLDGQGIEYGYTF,TRBJ1-2,TRBV7-2,16,TRBD1,.
TGTGCCAGCAGCTTAGTGGCCAGCGGGAGGGTAGCAGATACGCAGTATTTT,CASSLVASGRVADTQYF,TRBJ2-3,TRBV11-3,17,TRBD2,few
TGTGCCAGCAGTTTTGGGACGTGGAGGGAAGACTACACCTTC,CASSFGTWREDYTF,TRBJ1-2,TRBV28,14,.,.
TGCGCCAGCAGCCTCGTGAGTACAGGGGATGGCTACACCTTC,CASSLVSTGDGYTF,TRBJ1-2,TRBV5-1,14,TRBD1,few
TGCAGCGTTGGGTCAAGGTCTAGCGGAAAAACGGGCTCCTACAATGAGCAGTTCTTC,CSVGSRSSGKTGSYNEQFF,TRBJ2-1,TRBV29-1,19,TRBD2,.
TGTGCCAGCAGCTTAGCTCTGCCCGGGACTTCAGATACGCAGTATTTT,CASSLALPGTSDTQYF,TRBJ2-3,TRBV7-6,16,.,.
TGCGCCAGCAGCGGGGGACAGGGGGACTACAATGAGCAGTTCTTC,CASSGGQGDYNEQFF,TRBJ2-1,TRBV10-1,15,TRBD1,few
TGTGCCAGCAGTTTGGGCGGGGGCGATTACAATGAGCAGTTCTTC,CASSLGGGDYNEQFF,TRBJ2-1,TRBV28,15,.,few
TGCGCCAGCAGCCAAGATAGGGGCAGGCAGAGCAATCAGCCCCAGCATTTT,CASSQDRGRQSNQPQHF,TRBJ1-5,TRBV4-3,17,.,.
TGTGCCAGCTCACTCGACAACTACGAGCAGTACTTC,CASSLDNYEQYF,TRBJ2-7,TRBV18,12,.,few
TGTGCCTGGAGCCTACAGGGGGACTACACCTTC,CAWSLQGDYTF,TRBJ1-2,TRBV30,11,TRBD1,few
TGTGCCAGCAGCCCCGGGACAGGGGGTTTAGCTACCGGGGAGCTGTTTTTT,CASSPGTGGLATGELFF,TRBJ2-2,TRBV7-2,17,TRBD1,.
TGTGCCAGCAGCTTGTTGGCTAGCGGGAGCCTAACGCAGTATTTT,CASSLLASGSLTQYF,TRBJ2-3,TRBV5-6,15,TRBD2,.
TGCAGTGCTTTGGGCTATACGCAGTATTTT,CSALGYTQYF,TRBJ2-3,TRBV20-1,10,.,.
TGCAGCGTTGGGGCCGCCTCTGGGGCCAACGTCCTGACTTTC,CSVGAASGANVLTF,TRBJ2-6,TRBV29-1,14,.,few
TGTGCCAGTAGGCGACTAGCGGGAACCCAAGAGACCCAGTACTTC,CASRRLAGTQETQYF,TRBJ2-5,TRBV19,15,TRBD2,.
TGTGCCAGCACCTTATACAACAATGAGCAGTTCTTC,CASTLYNNEQFF,TRBJ2-1,TRBV5-6,12,.,few
TGCAGCGTTGAAGAGGGGCCGGCGAACACTGAAGCTTTCTTT,CSVEEGPANTEAFF,TRBJ1-1,TRBV29-1,14,.,.
TGCAGTGCAGCCGTTAACTATGGCTACACCTTC,CSAAVNYGYTF,TRBJ1-2,TRBV20-1,11,.,.
TGCGCCAGCAGCTCCGGGACAGGGATTTACAATGAGCAGTTCTTC,CASSSGTGIYNEQFF,TRBJ2-1,TRBV5-1,15,TRBD1,few
TGTGCCAGCAGCTTAGTTCCAGGCCCGCGAGAGACCCAGTACTTC,CASSLVPGPRETQYF,TRBJ2-5,TRBV7-2,15,.,.
TGCGCCAGCAGCTTAAAGATGTGGGAGGGCTATAGGGGAAAGTTCTTC,CASSLKMWEGYRGKFF,TRBJ2-1,TRBV5-1,16,TRBD2,.
TGTGCCTGGAGTCGGGACAGCAAAAACATTCAGTACTTC,CAWSRDSKNIQYF,TRBJ2-4,TRBV30,13,TRBD1,.
TGTGCCAGCAGCCCACGACAGGCTAACTATGGCTACACCTTC,CASSPRQANYGYTF,TRBJ1-2,TRBV7-2,14,.,.
TGTGCCATCAGGAGACAGGGGGATACCGGGGAGCTGTTTTTT,CAIRRQGDTGELFF,TRBJ2-2,TRBV10-3,14,TRBD1,.
TGTGCCAGCAGTTACTCGAAGCAGGCCTATGGCTACACCTTC,CASSYSKQAYGYTF,TRBJ1-2,TRBV6-5,14,.,few
TGTGCCAGCAGCCCCCTCCTTAGCGGGGGTTACAATGAGCAGTTCTTC,CASSPLLSGGYNEQFF,TRBJ2-1,TRBV11-2,16,TRBD2,.
TGTGCCAGCAGTCAAGGGGGATCGAACACCGGGGAGCTGTTTTTT,CASSQGGSNTGELFF,TRBJ2-2,TRBV7-3,15,.,.
TGCGCCAGCAGCCCAACGTGGGCGCTCCCCTCCTACGAGCAGTACTTC,CASSPTWALPSYEQYF,TRBJ2-7,TRBV4-1,16,.,.
TGTGCCAGCAGCTTCCGCGGCACAGATACGCAGTATTTT,CASSFRGTDTQYF,TRBJ2-3,TRBV7-3,13,.,few
TGTGCCAGCAGTTCCAGCGCGAACACAGATACGCAGTATTTT,CASSSSANTDTQYF,TRBJ2-3,TRBV6-5,14,.,few
TGCAGCGTTGATACCGGGACAGGGGGCGGGGAGACCCAGTACTTC,CSVDTGTGGGETQYF,TRBJ2-5,TRBV29-1,15,TRBD1,few
TGTGCCAGCTCCCCGACAGATCAGCCCCAGCATTTT,CASSPTDQPQHF,TRBJ1-5,TRBV18,12,.,.
TGTGCCAGCAGTTTACAGGGGAACTATGGCTACACCTTC,CASSLQGNYGYTF,TRBJ1-2,TRBV2,13,TRBD1,few
TGTGCCAGCAGTCCGGGACTAGCGGGAGTTATAAATGAGCAGTTCTTC,CASSPGLAGVINEQFF,TRBJ2-1,TRBV27,16,TRBD2,.
TGCAGCGTTGACGGGGGTAGTGGGGCCAACGTCCTGACTTTC,CSVDGGSGANVLTF,TRBJ2-6,TRBV29-1,14,.,.